Listed below are T cell receptor beta chains from one sample, sequenced in a study of blood T cell repertoires in COVID-19. Sequencing was performed with immunoSEQ multiplex PCR; in TCRdb, only in-frame clones are kept and a portion is missing. The profile covers about 87,000 clones, with around three quarters appearing a single time and about 4.2% taken by the ten largest. The sample consisted of peripheral blood. The source is a woman aged 50 to 60 with acute or convalescent COVID-19. The CDR3 runs from the conserved cysteine through the conserved F or W. The D gene is left open where the match is weak. Size tells how often a clone was seen (once, few, many) or the class of an expanded clone, and some rows leave it out.

-,TRBJ2-7,TRBV3-1/TRBV3-2,TRBD1,CASSQDRGTGMYEQYF,TGTGCCAGCAGCCAAGATCGTGGGACAGGGATGTACGAGCAGTACTTC
-,TRBJ1-4,TRBV9,-,CASSADLRGEKLFF,TGTGCCAGCAGCGCAGACCTAAGGGGAGAAAAACTGTTTTTT
-,TRBJ2-1,TRBV9,-,CASSVGSSFYNEQFF,TGTGCCAGCAGCGTAGGGTCTAGCTTCTACAATGAGCAGTTCTTC
-,TRBJ1-1,TRBV24-1,TRBD1,CATSGTGTTEAFF,TGTGCCACCAGTGGGACAGGGACCACTGAAGCTTTCTTT
-,TRBJ1-2,TRBV28,-,CASRQGGGSPNYGYTF,TGTGCCAGCAGACAAGGCGGGGGCTCGCCTAACTATGGCTACACCTTC
-,TRBJ1-1,TRBV30,-,CAWSTGMNTEAFF,TGTGCCTGGAGCACAGGGATGAACACTGAAGCTTTCTTT
-,TRBJ1-5,TRBV11-2,TRBD1,CASSLQGAGQPQHF,TGTGCCAGCAGTTTACAGGGGGCGGGTCAGCCCCAGCATTTT
few,TRBJ1-1,TRBV4-3,TRBD1,CASSQFSTGDTEAFF,TGCGCCAGCAGCCAGTTCTCGACAGGGGACACTGAAGCTTTCTTT
few,TRBJ1-1,TRBV10-2,-,CASRRESGEAFF,TGCGCCAGCAGGCGGGAATCGGGTGAAGCTTTCTTT
-,TRBJ1-6,TRBV5-8,-,CASSPSGTHNSPLHF,TGTGCCAGCAGCCCTTCAGGCACGCATAATTCACCCCTCCACTTT
-,TRBJ1-2,TRBV24-1,TRBD1,CATNFQGQNRPTPQISGGYTF,TGTGCCACCAATTTCCAGGGACAGAACAGACCCACACCCCAAATCAGCGGTGGCTACACCTTC
-,TRBJ1-1,TRBV7-2,TRBD1,CASSLGQGVVNTEAFF,TGTGCCAGCAGCTTAGGGCAGGGGGTTGTGAACACTGAAGCTTTCTTT
few,TRBJ2-2,TRBV7-9,TRBD2,CASSNAGTSGANTGELFF,TGTGCCAGCAGCAATGCTGGGACTAGCGGCGCGAACACCGGGGAGCTGTTTTTT
-,TRBJ1-6,TRBV3-1/TRBV3-2,TRBD1,CASSRPLTGGNSPLHF,TGTGCCAGCAGTCGACCCCTGACAGGGGGAAATTCACCCCTCCACTTT
-,TRBJ2-5,TRBV11-2,TRBD1,CASSQIRTGARRAQYF,TGTGCCAGCAGCCAGATAAGGACAGGGGCGCGGAGGGCCCAGTACTTC
-,TRBJ2-1,TRBV24-1,-,CATSDPLKAHRAEQFF,TGTGCCACCAGTGACCCTTTAAAGGCTCACAGGGCTGAGCAGTTCTTC
-,TRBJ2-1,TRBV7-9,TRBD2,CASSPPGAGGQFF,TGTGCCAGCAGCCCTCCAGGGGCGGGGGGGCAGTTCTTC
-,TRBJ2-5,TRBV11-1,-,CASSIFTTETQYF,TGTGCCAGCAGCATCTTCACTACAGAGACCCAGTACTTC
-,TRBJ2-4,TRBV7-9,TRBD1,CASSAWGQGENIQYF,TGTGCCAGCAGCGCTTGGGGACAGGGGGAAAACATTCAGTACTTC
-,TRBJ1-5,TRBV28,-,CAAVGGLNQPQHF,TGTGCCGCCGTGGGGGGGTTGAATCAGCCCCAGCATTTT
-,TRBJ1-2,TRBV27,-,CASSLDSNYGYTF,TGTGCCAGCAGTTTGGACAGTAACTATGGCTACACCTTC
-,TRBJ2-3,TRBV29-1,TRBD2,CSVEFVRAGGLADTQYF,TGCAGCGTTGAATTTGTAAGGGCGGGGGGGCTCGCGGATACGCAGTATTTT
-,TRBJ1-5,TRBV19,TRBD1,CASSGTANQPQHF,TGTGCCAGTAGTGGGACAGCTAATCAGCCCCAGCATTTT
once,TRBJ1-2,TRBV27,-,CASKGANYGYTF,TGTGCCAGCAAAGGGGCTAACTATGGCTACACCTTC
-,TRBJ2-7,TRBV6-6,-,CASTLQQGRHEQYF,TGTGCCAGCACCTTACAACAGGGAAGGCACGAGCAGTACTTC
-,TRBJ2-7,TRBV7-8,-,CASSLGGEYEQYF,TGTGCCAGCAGCTTAGGGGGAGAATACGAGCAGTACTTC
-,TRBJ2-5,TRBV7-9,TRBD1,CASSPRTGLQETQYF,TGTGCCAGCAGCCCCCGGACAGGCCTCCAAGAGACCCAGTACTTC
-,TRBJ1-4,TRBV4-1,-,CASSQAGTGNLKLFF,TGCGCCAGCAGCCAGGCCGGGACTGGCAATCTGAAACTGTTTTTT
once,TRBJ2-3,TRBV7-9,TRBD2,CASSLWPLAGGLTDTQYF,TGTGCCAGCAGCTTATGGCCCCTAGCGGGGGGGCTCACAGATACGCAGTATTTT
-,TRBJ1-1,TRBV28,-,CASSLRQEAFF,TGTGCCAGCAGTTTACGACAGGAAGCTTTCTTT
-,TRBJ1-1,TRBV5-5,TRBD1,CASRRQGTNTEAFF,TGTGCCAGCAGAAGACAGGGGACGAACACTGAAGCTTTCTTT
-,TRBJ1-6,TRBV28,TRBD1,CASSWTGGGSPLHF,TGTGCCAGCAGCTGGACAGGGGGAGGTTCACCCCTCCACTTT
-,TRBJ1-2,TRBV11-2,-,CASSSLSNYGYTF,TGTGCCAGCAGCTCCTTATCTAACTATGGCTACACCTTC
few,TRBJ2-2,TRBV5-1,-,CASSFLLGGLFSGELFF,TGCGCCAGCAGCTTTCTCTTGGGGGGATTGTTTTCCGGGGAGCTGTTTTTT
-,TRBJ1-2,TRBV7-8,TRBD1,CASRSDRDDYGYTF,TGTGCCAGCAGAAGCGACAGGGACGACTATGGCTACACCTTC
-,TRBJ1-1,TRBV5-1,TRBD1,CASSPRDRVWNTEAFF,TGCGCCAGCAGCCCACGGGACAGGGTTTGGAACACTGAAGCTTTCTTT
few,TRBJ1-1,TRBV4-1,TRBD1,CASSQGRQGVDEAFF,TGCGCCAGCAGCCAAGGTCGACAGGGGGTTGATGAAGCTTTCTTT
-,TRBJ1-5,TRBV16,-,CASSQRVNSNQPQHF,TGTGCCAGCAGCCAACGGGTTAATAGCAATCAGCCCCAGCATTTT
-,TRBJ1-2,TRBV10-3,-,CAISESIANYGYTF,TGTGCCATCAGTGAGTCAATAGCTAACTATGGCTACACCTTC
-,TRBJ2-3,TRBV19,TRBD2,CASSLAGGGDTQYF,TGTGCCAGTAGCCTAGCGGGGGGGGGAGATACGCAGTATTTT
-,TRBJ2-2,TRBV5-6,TRBD1,CASSTGGNTGELFF,TGTGCCAGCAGCACAGGGGGTAACACCGGGGAGCTGTTTTTT
-,TRBJ2-1,TRBV5-8,-,CASSSIARSSYNEQFF,TGTGCCAGCAGCTCTATAGCGAGGAGCTCCTACAATGAGCAGTTCTTC
-,TRBJ1-2,TRBV28,TRBD1,CASSFSGTGGGYTF,TGTGCCAGCAGTTTCTCCGGGACAGGGGGGGGCTACACCTTC
-,TRBJ1-2,TRBV11-2,-,CASRPVGARVGYGYTF,TGTGCCAGCAGGCCCGTGGGGGCCAGGGTAGGGTATGGCTACACCTTC
-,TRBJ2-5,TRBV5-4,-,CASSTRGGETQYF,TGTGCCAGCAGCACCAGGGGCGGCGAGACCCAGTACTTC
-,TRBJ1-1,TRBV16,-,CASSQTVTEAFF,TGTGCCAGCAGCCAGACAGTCACTGAAGCTTTCTTT
few,TRBJ1-1,TRBV6-5,-,CASGRGGGSTEAFF,TGTGCCAGCGGCCGAGGGGGGGGATCGACTGAAGCTTTCTTT
-,TRBJ1-3,TRBV11-2,-,CASSLDSWAGLSGNTIYF,TGTGCCAGCAGCTTAGATTCGTGGGCAGGGCTCTCTGGAAACACCATATATTTT
-,TRBJ2-3,TRBV5-1,TRBD1,CASSVGQGKDPTDTQYF,TGCGCCAGCAGCGTAGGACAGGGGAAAGACCCAACAGATACGCAGTATTTT
-,TRBJ1-6,TRBV6-2/TRBV6-3,-,CASSYSINSPLHF,TGTGCCAGCAGTTACTCCATTAATTCACCCCTCCACTTT
-,TRBJ1-1,TRBV20-1,-,CSARRGSEAFF,TGCAGTGCTAGGCGCGGGTCTGAAGCTTTCTTT
-,TRBJ2-3,TRBV28,TRBD1,CASSSPGQGATDTQYF,TGTGCCAGCAGCTCCCCGGGACAGGGGGCAACAGATACGCAGTATTTT
-,TRBJ1-5,TRBV19,TRBD1,CASTDRGSNQPQHF,TGTGCCAGTACCGACAGGGGGAGCAATCAGCCCCAGCATTTT
-,TRBJ2-1,TRBV6-4,TRBD2,CASSVLAGGPTNEQFF,TGTGCCAGCAGTGTTCTAGCGGGGGGGCCTACCAATGAGCAGTTCTTC
-,TRBJ1-5,TRBV5-6,-,CASSLARSGSRKPQHF,TGTGCCAGCAGCTTGGCCCGCAGCGGTTCGCGGAAGCCCCAGCATTTT